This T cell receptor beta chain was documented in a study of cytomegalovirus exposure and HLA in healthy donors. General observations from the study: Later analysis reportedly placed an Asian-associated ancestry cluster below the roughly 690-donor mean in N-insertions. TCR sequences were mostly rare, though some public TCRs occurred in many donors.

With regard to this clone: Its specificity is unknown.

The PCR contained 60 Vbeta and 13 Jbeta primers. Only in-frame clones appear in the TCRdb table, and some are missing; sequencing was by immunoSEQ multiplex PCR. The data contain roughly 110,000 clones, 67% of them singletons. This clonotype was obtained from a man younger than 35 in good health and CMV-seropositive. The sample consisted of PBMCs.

The CDR3 bases are TGTGCCAGCAGTCGAGCCCGAGACAGCTACGAGCAGTACGTC. This codes for CASSRARDSYEQYV. The chain couples TRBV6-5 to TRBJ2-7; D might be TRBD1 (5 bases). V shed 5 bases and J shed 3 bases, with 14 bases lying between them. The CDR3 is 14 residues long. Germline V gives CDR1 MNHEY, CDR2 SVGAGI.